In this sample, the clone carrying this T cell receptor beta chain turned up a few times. The target antigen is unknown. The entry originates in a study of T cell clonality in common variable immunodeficiency. Donors gave about 5 to 8 ml heparinized peripheral whole blood. Here immunoSEQ multiplex PCR was the method, and the copy in TCRdb shows in-frame clones only, minus some. The sample holds approximately 42,000 clones, and no clone turns up only once. Findings and limits, study-wide: Repertoire-complication correlations in CVID were limited by patient heterogeneity. TCRbeta clonality was increased in CVID versus healthy controls. Reportedly, TCR beta sequences from common variable immunodeficiency showed fewer deletions and N-nucleotide insertions.

Source material: peripheral blood mononuclear cells. The receptor's source is a person between 18 and 75 years old in good health.

The CDR3 is CASSGWGGGGYTF. The CDR3 bases that were read are TGCGCCAGCAGTGGATGGGGGGGAGGCGGC. The chain recombines TRBV10-2 with TRBJ1-2, with a weak D call TRBD1 (5 bases). Read sequence stops 3 residues before the CDR3 end, and the germline J gene provides the missing end. The germline V gene encodes CDR1 WSHSY and CDR2 SAAADI. The CDR3 is made up of 13 amino acids.